These T cell receptor beta chains were read from a single sample in a study of CD8+ T cells in alopecia areata. TCRdb's copy holds only in-frame clones and misses some; the assay was immunoSEQ multiplex PCR. The data contain over 100,000 clones, about 50% of them singletons. Sample: CD8+ T cells sorted from blood, taken at week 0. These receptors came from a human donor with alopecia areata. Each CDR3 is given with its conserved first and last residue.

TRBJ2-7	TRBV6-1	CASSEDPYEQYF
TRBJ1-5	TRBV27	CASSLNKSNQPQHF
TRBJ2-5	TRBV25-1	CASGGQDETQYF
TRBJ2-7	TRBV29-1	CSVMGASSGGSYEQYF
TRBJ2-7	TRBV5-4	CASSDGYEQYF
TRBJ1-2	TRBV5-1	CASSLVRGNYGYTF
TRBJ1-1	TRBV6-1	CASSEGGLNTEAFF
TRBJ2-1	TRBV2	CASSASGGRSYNEQFF
TRBJ2-7	TRBV13	CASSPGEAYEQYF
TRBJ2-3	TRBV6-5	CASRSQSPDTQYF
TRBJ2-7	TRBV30	CAWTIGLGAREQYF